This TCR beta chain was sequenced for a study of blood T cell repertoires in COVID-19. CDR1 is SGHRS and CDR2 is YFSETQ in the germline V gene. Unmatched junction bases numbered 9, after V lost 3 bases and J lost 7 bases. The CDR3 has 16 residues. Data came from immunoSEQ multiplex PCR; TCRdb stores just in-frame clones and leaves some out. The table lists around 42,000 clones, over 70% of them singletons. The chain recombines TRBV5-1 with TRBJ2-1; 11 nucleotides match TRBD2. Input material: peripheral blood. The TCR comes from a woman of 80 years or more with acute or convalescent COVID-19. CDR3 DNA sequence: TGCGCCAGCAGCTACCTTAGCGGGAGGGCCGGGAATGAGCAGTTCTTC. This codes for CASSYLSGRAGNEQFF.